The 16 T cell receptor beta chains presented below share a single source sample, sequenced in a study of OX40 agonist ivuxolimab in advanced cancers. The table came from immunoSEQ multiplex PCR; TCRdb's copy has only in-frame clones and leaves some out. Counted here are just under 95,000 clones, roughly 87% occurring once; the ten biggest clones make up under 0.35%. Sequenced here: CD4+ or CD8+ T cells sorted from blood, sampled in a trial of the OX40 agonist ivuxolimab. The receptors here all came from an adult with an advanced solid tumor such as melanoma, head and neck, liver or kidney cancer.

J is TRBJ1-6 and V is TRBV6-1; tentative D call: TRBD1 (5 bases). Germline CDR1 is MNHNS and CDR2 is SASEGT. The ends were cut back, 5 bases at V and 9 bases at J, with 8 bases in the middle. CDR3 size: 12 residues. The CDR3: CASSQGTSPLHF. In nucleotides, the CDR3 is TGTGCCAGCAGTCAGGGTACTTCACCCCTCCACTTT.

This chain connects TRBV18 to TRBJ1-3; D possibly corresponds to TRBD1 (5 bases). There are 15 residues in the CDR3. Germline V gene data show CDR1 as KGHSH and CDR2 as LQKENI. Trimming removed 6 bases at V and 4 bases at J, with 16 bases between. The CDR3: CASSPAPQGGNTIYF. The CDR3 DNA reads TGTGCCAGCTCCCCTGCGCCTCAGGGAGGAAACACCATATATTTT. Using reference TRBV18 and TRBJ1-3 for the parts outside the CDR3, the full variable domain is NAGVMQNPRHLVRRRGQEARLRCSPMKGHSHVYWYRQLPEEGLKFMVYLQKENIIDESGMPKERFSAEFPKEGPSILRIQQVVRGDSAAYFCASSPAPQGGNTIYFGEGSWLTVV.

The chain is built from TRBV29-1 and TRBJ2-5; D gene ambiguous. Deletions cut 1 base from V and 2 bases from J, with 11 bases between. The CDR3 runs 14 residues. Germline CDR1 SQVTM, CDR2 ANQGSEA. This CDR3 is CSVEVRASQETQYF. The CDR3 DNA follows: TGCAGCGTTGAAGTGAGAGCTAGTCAAGAGACCCAGTACTTC.

This rearrangement joins TRBV6-5 to TRBJ2-7; no definite D call. CDR1 is MNHEY, CDR2 SVGAGI, per germline. V was clipped by 9 bases and J by 5 bases, with 11 bases between them. This CDR3 has 11 residues. CDR3: CASRNVDEQYF. CDR3 coding DNA: TGTGCCAGTAGGAACGTCGACGAGCAGTACTTC.

The chain links TRBV7-6 to TRBJ2-7; TRBD1 matches at 7 bases. Germline V gene sequence: CDR1 SGHVS, CDR2 FNYEAQ. J gave up 0 bases and V 5 bases, and 7 bases lay outside the gene matches. The CDR3 consists of 15 residues. The CDR3 nucleotides are TGTGCCAGCAGCCTCGAGGGGGCCAGCTCCTACGAGCAGTACTTC. Protein: CASSLEGASSYEQYF.

The J gene is TRBJ2-3, the V gene TRBV27; 8 bases align to TRBD1. The V segment lost 5 bases and the J segment 1 base; nucleotides outside the gene matches: 14. Germline V CDR1 and CDR2: MNHEY, SMNVEV (reference sequence). This CDR3 has 18 amino acids. The CDR3 DNA sequence: TGTGCCAGCAGTCCAAACCCTCCGGGGACAGGTCGCACAGATACGCAGTATTTT. Amino acids: CASSPNPPGTGRTDTQYF.

The rearrangement uses TRBV7-8 and TRBJ1-2; D is possibly TRBD1 (6 bases). CDR3 size: 15 residues. Trimming stripped 2 bases from V and 1 base from J, with 11 bases between. In germline, CDR1 is SGHVS, CDR2 FQNEAQ. For the CDR3, the DNA is TGTGCCAGCAGCTTACGGACAGAATTTAACTATGGCTACACCTTC. Translation gives CASSLRTEFNYGYTF.

This chain uses TRBV6-1 with TRBJ2-7; perhaps TRBD1 as D (7 bases). Germline V CDR1 and CDR2: MNHNS, SASEGT. Trimming pared 8 bases from V and 0 bases from J, leaving 17 bases between. The CDR3 spans 15 residues. The CDR3: CASLSGDSSSYEQYF. CDR3 in DNA: TGTGCCAGCCTATCGGGGGACAGCAGCTCCTACGAGCAGTACTTC.

The CDR3 coding sequence is TGTGCCAGCAGCTCCTTTAGGAGGAAGAACACTGAAGCTTTCTTT. The encoded protein is CASSSFRRKNTEAFF. The genes are TRBV7-2 and TRBJ1-1, with D unresolved. V was cut by 4 bases and J by 1 base, with 13 bases left in between. The germline gives CDR1 SGHTA, CDR2 FQGNSA. This CDR3 has 15 residues.

The CDR3 loop reads CASSQGTGESGEKLFF. The CDR3 DNA is TGCGCCAGCAGCCAGGGTACAGGGGAGTCGGGTGAAAAACTGTTTTTT. V and J are TRBV4-1 and TRBJ1-4; TRBD1 matches at 7 bases. With 3 bases clipped from V and 7 bases from J, the junction kept 11 bases outside the gene matches. CDR1 is MGHRA, CDR2 YSYEKL, per germline. The CDR3 totals 16 residues.

This clone was observed once. The chain carries TRBV9 and TRBJ2-1, with D possibly matching TRBD1 (6 bases). Germline-derived CDR1 and CDR2 are SGDLS and YYNGEE. The V end was cut by 3 bases, the J end by 3 bases, with 22 bases between. CDR3 length: 18 residues. CDR3 sequence: CASSAPTVTGWVYNEQFF. The CDR3, as DNA: TGTGCCAGCAGCGCACCCACCGTTACAGGGTGGGTCTACAATGAGCAGTTCTTC. Full variable domain (outside the CDR3, taken from reference TRBV9 and TRBJ2-1): DSGVTQTPKHLITATGQRVTLRCSPRSGDLSVYWYQQSLDQGLQFLIQYYNGEERAKGNILERFSAQQFPDLHSELNLSSLELGDSALYFCASSAPTVTGWVYNEQFFGPGTRLTVL.

J is TRBJ2-5 and V is TRBV7-9; D could derive from TRBD1 or TRBD2 (5 bases each). V gave up 5 bases and J gave up 1 base, with 17 bases separating them. The CDR3 covers 16 residues. Germline V lookup: CDR1 SEHNR, CDR2 FQNEAQ (reference sequence). The CDR3 loop reads CASSRGVTELQETQYF. The CDR3 DNA is TGTGCCAGCAGCCGGGGAGTGACAGAACTCCAAGAGACCCAGTACTTC.

V gene TRBV7-6 combines with J gene TRBJ2-3; TRBD2 matches at 7 bases. The CDR3 has 14 residues. V was pared by 2 bases and J by 1 base, with 0 bases of the junction left unmatched. Germline loops: CDR1 SGHVS, CDR2 FNYEAQ. CDR3 amino acids: CASSLLAGTDTQYF. The CDR3 DNA reads as TGTGCCAGCAGCTTACTAGCGGGCACAGATACGCAGTATTTT.

The J gene is TRBJ1-2, the V gene TRBV18; D is undetermined. CDR3 length equals 11 residues. Trimming took 3 bases from V and 8 from J, leaving 7 bases between them. The germline CDR1 and CDR2 sequences are KGHSH and LQKENI. Written as DNA, the CDR3 is TGTGCCAGCTCACCTTCGGAAGGCTACACCTTC. It specifies CASSPSEGYTF.

The chain couples TRBV5-1 to TRBJ2-5, with TRBD1 matching 9 bases. Germline-derived CDR1 and CDR2 are SGHRS and YFSETQ. This CDR3 is built from 16 residues. Trimming removed 6 bases from V and 2 bases from J; junction bases left unmatched: 11. CDR3 bases: TGCGCCAGCACCCGCGGAGGGGGACAGGGTCAAGAGACCCAGTACTTC. This codes for CASTRGGGQGQETQYF.

V is TRBV6-5 and J is TRBJ2-7; weak D call: TRBD1 (6 bases). Germline V lookup: CDR1 MNHEY, CDR2 SVGAGI. Trimming took 6 bases from V and 2 from J, leaving 14 bases between them. The length of the CDR3 is 14 residues. The CDR3 reads CASSSLGHTYEQYF. Here the CDR3 DNA reads TGTGCCAGCAGCTCATTGGGACATACCTACGAGCAGTACTTC.